A selection of T cell receptor beta chains follows, all from one sample in a study of vaccination effects on CD4 cells after COVID-19. Assay: immunoSEQ multiplex PCR; the TCRdb copy retains only in-frame clones and omits some. In the table there are roughly 76,000 clones, roughly 74% of which are singletons. What these receptors recognize is not known. The sequencing used CD4+ T cells from PBMCs cultured with HCoV-229E spike peptides, collected before COVID-19 vaccination. The receptors were gathered from a human donor who received a COVID-19 vaccine. Both conserved end residues are part of each CDR3. D genes are given only for firm matches. For some rows the clone size is stated as once, few or many, or as a class when expanded; others skip it.

>NA|NA|TRBJ2-2|TRBV2
TGTGCCAGCAGTGACCAAACAGGGTACACCGGGGAGCTGTTTTTT
CASSDQTGYTGELFF
>NA|once|TRBJ2-5|TRBV7-2
TGTGCCAGCAGCAGGGCTGTTGGAGAGACCCAGTACTTC
CASSRAVGETQYF
>NA|few|TRBJ1-1|TRBV11-2
TGTGCCAGCAGCTTCCCAGTCTGGCCCCCCTGGGCAATGAACACTGAAGCTTTCTTT
CASSFPVWPPWAMNTEAFF
>NA|NA|TRBJ2-6|TRBV7-8
TGTGCCAGCATCCCTAAGGTCGGGGCGTCGTCGGGGGCCAACGTCCTGACTTTC
CASIPKVGASSGANVLTF
>TRBD1|NA|TRBJ1-4|TRBV5-8
TGTGCCAGCAGACCCGGGACAGGGAACTTTGGAGAAAAACTGTTTTTT
CASRPGTGNFGEKLFF
>NA|NA|TRBJ2-5|TRBV6-1
TGTGCCAGCAGTGAAAGGTCACAGGGCGTGGGGGGGCAAGAGACCCAGTACTTC
CASSERSQGVGGQETQYF
>NA|NA|TRBJ1-2|TRBV24-1
TGTGCCACCAGTGACCAACAGGGTAATTCTGGCTACACCTTC
CATSDQQGNSGYTF
>TRBD1|NA|TRBJ1-2|TRBV10-3
TGTGCCATCAGTGAGCCGGGACAGGGAAGCGGCGGCTACACCTTC
CAISEPGQGSGGYTF
>NA|few|TRBJ1-4|TRBV5-1
TGCGCCAGCAGCTTCTCCGGCAGGGATAATGAAAAACTGTTTTTT
CASSFSGRDNEKLFF
>NA|NA|TRBJ1-6|TRBV6-5
TGTGCCAGCAGGGGGGGACACAGCTATAATTCACCCCTCCACTTT
CASRGGHSYNSPLHF
>TRBD2|NA|TRBJ2-3|TRBV29-1
TGCAGCGTCGGGACTAGCGGGGTTTCAACAGATACGCAGTATTTT
CSVGTSGVSTDTQYF
>TRBD2|NA|TRBJ2-1|TRBV6-5
TGTGCCAGCAATACCGGGACTAGCGCCTACAATGAGCAGTTCTTC
CASNTGTSAYNEQFF
>NA|NA|TRBJ1-2|TRBV12-3/TRBV12-4
TGTGCCAGCAGTAGACAGGAAAGTAGTGGCTACACCTTC
CASSRQESSGYTF
>NA|NA|TRBJ2-3|TRBV7-9
TGTGCCAGCAGCTTTCGGGACAGCACAGATACGCAGTATTTT
CASSFRDSTDTQYF
>NA|NA|TRBJ2-3|TRBV14
TGTGCCAGCAGCCAAGATATAGTCACAGATACGCAGTATTTT
CASSQDIVTDTQYF
>NA|NA|TRBJ2-4|TRBV4-1
TGCGCCAGCAGCCAAGCCCCGAGGGCGATCCGAACCAAAAACATTCAGTACTTC
CASSQAPRAIRTKNIQYF
>NA|once|TRBJ1-3|TRBV18
TGTGCCAGCTCCCCGGCCGGTGGGTCTGGAAACACCATATATTTT
CASSPAGGSGNTIYF
>NA|once|TRBJ2-3|TRBV5-4
TGTGCCAGCAGCCCCACTTATACGACAGATACGCAGTATTTT
CASSPTYTTDTQYF
>NA|NA|TRBJ2-3|TRBV29-1
TGCAGCGCTGCCCGGATGGACTTCTCTAGCACAGATACGCAGTATTTT
CSAARMDFSSTDTQYF
>NA|NA|TRBJ2-1|TRBV29-1
TGCAGCGTTGTTGATCGGTCCTACAATGAGCAGTTCTTC
CSVVDRSYNEQFF
>NA|NA|TRBJ1-2|TRBV6-2/TRBV6-3
TGTGCCAGCAGCCCCTACGATGGGGCCGCCTATGGCTACACCTTC
CASSPYDGAAYGYTF
>NA|NA|TRBJ1-1|TRBV3-1/TRBV3-2
TGTGCCAGCAGCCGACTACAGAACACTGAAGCTTTCTTT
CASSRLQNTEAFF
>TRBD2|NA|TRBJ2-5|TRBV5-1
TGCGCCAGCAGCTTGGGGCCCGGGGGGGCAGAGACCCAGTACTTC
CASSLGPGGAETQYF
>TRBD1|NA|TRBJ2-3|TRBV4-3
TGCGCCAGCAGCCAAGATCGCAGGGGGAACTCAGATACGCAGTATTTT
CASSQDRRGNSDTQYF
>TRBD1|once|TRBJ1-2|TRBV5-1
TGCGCCAGCAGCTTGTCGAGGGAGCAGGGGGCTAGTCGGGGGAACTATGGCTACACCTTC
CASSLSREQGASRGNYGYTF
>NA|NA|TRBJ1-5|TRBV4-1
TGCGCCAGCAGCCCCATCAGGGGCCAGCCCCAGCATTTT
CASSPIRGQPQHF
>NA|NA|TRBJ1-1|TRBV19
TGTGCCAGTAGTCGCCCGCTCACGAGGAACACTGAAGCTTTCTTT
CASSRPLTRNTEAFF
>NA|few|TRBJ2-1|TRBV5-8
TGTGCCAGTCCATCGACCGGGACGGTCGACAATGAGCAGTTCTTC
CASPSTGTVDNEQFF
>TRBD1|NA|TRBJ1-1|TRBV6-5
TGTGCCAGCAGTTACCAGGGGGGTTGGGGCACTGAAGCTTTCTTT
CASSYQGGWGTEAFF
>NA|NA|TRBJ1-1|TRBV3-1/TRBV3-2
TGTGCCAGCAGCCGAGAGGGAAGCTCTCTGAACACTGAAGCTTTCTTT
CASSREGSSLNTEAFF
>TRBD1|few|TRBJ1-5|TRBV2
TGTGCCAGCGGGACAGGGAGTAATCAGCCCCAGCATTTT
CASGTGSNQPQHF
>NA|few|TRBJ1-1|TRBV29-1
TGCAGCGTCCAGGGGAACACTGAAGCTTTCTTT
CSVQGNTEAFF
>NA|NA|TRBJ1-2|TRBV6-2/TRBV6-3
TGTGCCAGCAGCCCCCTGGGGAGGGGAATTAACTATGGCTACACCTTC
CASSPLGRGINYGYTF
>NA|few|TRBJ2-2|TRBV6-1
TGTGCCAGCAGTGAAGCGCTGACTATTACCGGGGAGCTGTTTTTT
CASSEALTITGELFF
>NA|NA|TRBJ2-1|TRBV5-1
TGCGCCAGCACTGGGGGGGACAGCTCCTACAATGAGCAGTTCTTC
CASTGGDSSYNEQFF
>NA|NA|TRBJ2-1|TRBV18
TGTGCCAGCTCATCCTTGTACAATGAGCAGTTCTTC
CASSSLYNEQFF
>NA|NA|TRBJ2-1|TRBV7-2
TGTGCCAGCAGCTTACAGGGTAAGTCCTACAATGAGCAGTTCTTC
CASSLQGKSYNEQFF
>NA|NA|TRBJ1-6|TRBV10-2
TGCGCCAGCAGTGAGCCACTATCTGGTTGGGGGCAGACCCTCCACTTT
CASSEPLSGWGQTLHF
>NA|NA|TRBJ2-3|TRBV19
TGTGCCAGTAGGAGGGGGGGTAGTGCAGATACGCAGTATTTT
CASRRGGSADTQYF
>TRBD1|NA|TRBJ1-5|TRBV30
TGTGCCTGGAGTGTACTGAGGACAGGGGGCAATAGCAATCAGCCCCAGCATTTT
CAWSVLRTGGNSNQPQHF
>NA|few|TRBJ1-5|TRBV30
TGTGCCTGGAGCACGGGGCCCGCTCAGCCCCAGCATTTT
CAWSTGPAQPQHF
>TRBD1|NA|TRBJ1-1|TRBV5-5
TGTGCCAGCAGCTTGAAGGGGACGGCGACAGGGGGCGCCGGGACTGAAGCTTTCTTT
CASSLKGTATGGAGTEAFF
>NA|NA|TRBJ1-1|TRBV30
TGTGCCTGGTCGATCGGGCCCCACCACACTGAAGCTTTCTTT
CAWSIGPHHTEAFF
>NA|NA|TRBJ1-4|TRBV7-2
TGTGCCAGCAGCCCCAGGGTTACGGCTAATGAAAAACTGTTTTTT
CASSPRVTANEKLFF
>NA|NA|TRBJ1-2|TRBV5-6
TGTGCCAGCAGCTTGCTTTTCCAGGGAGGGGACTATGGCTACACCTTC
CASSLLFQGGDYGYTF
>NA|NA|TRBJ1-3|TRBV18
TGTGCCAGCTCACCTAACAAGGACTCTGGAAACACCATATATTTT
CASSPNKDSGNTIYF
>NA|few|TRBJ1-1|TRBV29-1
TGCAGCGTTGTGCTGACAGCCTCAGGGGACACTGAAGCTTTCTTT
CSVVLTASGDTEAFF
>NA|NA|TRBJ2-2|TRBV9
TGTGCCAGCAGCGTTGGGGGGTTCACCGGGGAGCTGTTTTTT
CASSVGGFTGELFF
>NA|NA|TRBJ1-1|TRBV19
TGTGCCAGTAAGCAAAAACCGGGACCCCTGAACACTGAAGCTTTCTTT
CASKQKPGPLNTEAFF
>TRBD1|NA|TRBJ1-2|TRBV30
TGTGCCTGGAGCCGGGACAGGGTTACCTATGGCTACACCTTC
CAWSRDRVTYGYTF
>NA|once|TRBJ1-2|TRBV28
TGTGCCAGCAGTTTTGGGTTGCAGATCTATGGCTACACCTTC
CASSFGLQIYGYTF
>NA|once|TRBJ2-1|TRBV5-1
TGCGCCAGCAGCGTATTCCTCGCGGGCCCCCATGGGGAGCAGTTCTTC
CASSVFLAGPHGEQFF
>TRBD1|once|TRBJ1-4|TRBV24-1
TGTGCCACCAGTGTTGGACAGGGGAGGAATGAAAAACTGTTTTTT
CATSVGQGRNEKLFF
>TRBD1|NA|TRBJ1-1|TRBV5-3
TGTGCCAGAAGCTTGGCCGGGACAGGGATGTACACTGAAGCTTTCTTT
CARSLAGTGMYTEAFF
>NA|NA|TRBJ2-2|TRBV5-8
TGTGCCAGCAGCTTGGGACAGTACCCCGGGGAGCTGTTTTTT
CASSLGQYPGELFF
>NA|NA|TRBJ1-1|TRBV20-1
TGCAGTGCTAGTCCGGGCCCTAACACTGAAGCTTTCTTT
CSASPGPNTEAFF
>NA|NA|TRBJ1-2|TRBV12-3/TRBV12-4
TGTGCCAGCAGTCAAGCTAACTATGGCTACACCTTC
CASSQANYGYTF
>TRBD2|NA|TRBJ2-3|TRBV2
TGTGCCAGCAGTGCCAGCACGGGCTCGGGGGGGAGTAGGTGGGATACGCAGTATTTT
CASSASTGSGGSRWDTQYF
>NA|NA|TRBJ1-1|TRBV5-1
TGCGCCAGCAGCAGTACCCCGCAGAACACTGAAGCTTTCTTT
CASSSTPQNTEAFF